Presented here are 18 T cell receptor beta chains from one specimen sequenced in a study of T cells in Graves' hyperthyroidism and ophthalmopathy. There were TCR beta CDR3 regions amplified from RNA transcripts. When the TCR CDR3 underwent first-round RT-PCR, the HTBI primer set was used. TCRdb reprocessed the multiplex PCR reads via MiXCR and lists one record per CDR3 protein. This repertoire shows around 500,000 distinct CDR3 sequences, more than 15% found once; its top ten account for 25% to 30%. Sequencing was carried out using blood. These receptors originate from a woman aged 30 to 39 with Graves' ophthalmopathy.

In this sample, this clonotype turned up a few times. The CDR3 here is CASSLGQLTDTQYF. Here the CDR3 DNA reads TGTGCCAGCAGCTTGGGACAGCTCACAGATACGCAGTATTTT. This chain joins TRBV5-4 and TRBJ2-3; D perhaps matches TRBD1 (5 bases). This CDR3 contains 14 residues. The germline V and J ends were trimmed by 0 bases and 2 bases, with 7 bases remaining between them. Looked up from germline, CDR1 is SGHNT and CDR2 is YYREEE (reference sequence).

V is TRBV19 and J is TRBJ1-2, with 10 bases lining up with TRBD1. The CDR3 runs 15 residues. The germline V gene has CDR1 LNHDA and CDR2 SQIVND (reference sequence). Trimming took 6 bases from V and 2 from J; bases not matched to a gene: 6. CDR3 protein: CASSGDRGVNYGYTF. The CDR3 coding sequence is TGTGCCAGTAGCGGGGACAGGGGCGTCAACTATGGCTACACCTTC.

This clonotype was detected once. This chain joins TRBV27 and TRBJ2-2; no reliable D call. V was cut by 2 bases and J by 4 bases, with 14 bases left in between. Germline V gene sequence: CDR1 MNHEY, CDR2 SMNVEV (reference sequence). CDR3 length equals 16 residues. The DNA for the CDR3 is TGTGCCAGCAGTTTAAGGTCCGACCGTGGCACCGGGGAGCTGTTTTTT. It specifies CASSLRSDRGTGELFF.

V and J are TRBV20-1 and TRBJ1-1; D not resolved. The V and J ends lost 5 bases and 3 bases respectively, with 13 bases between them. Germline CDR1 DFQATT, CDR2 SNEGSKA (reference sequence). CDR3 length equals 13 residues. In nucleotides, the CDR3 is TGCAGTGCTTGGATGGGAGTATACACTGAAGCTTTCTTT. It encodes CSAWMGVYTEAFF.

In its sample, this clonotype was seen a few times. The chain combines TRBV6-1 with TRBJ1-1, with a weak D call TRBD1 (5 bases). The length of the CDR3 is 14 residues. The germline V and J ends were trimmed by 5 bases and 4 bases, with 14 bases remaining between them. The germline V gene has CDR1 MNHNS and CDR2 SASEGT. The CDR3 bases are TGTGCCAGCAGTTATCTTTCCGGGGGCACTGAAGCTTTCTTT. Residues: CASSYLSGGTEAFF.

The chain combines TRBV7-2 with TRBJ2-7; 13 nucleotides align to TRBD2. Germline V gene lookup returns CDR1 SGHTA and CDR2 FQGNSA. The CDR3 spans 19 residues. V dropped 1 base and J dropped 4; count of bases not matched to a gene: 13. DNA for the CDR3: TGTGCCAGCAGCTTAGTTGGGGAATGGAGGACTAGCGGGAGATACGAGCAGTACTTC. Residues: CASSLVGEWRTSGRYEQYF.

This clonotype was seen a handful of times. The chain is built from TRBV20-1 and TRBJ1-2; D unclear. Germline CDR1 DFQATT, CDR2 SNEGSKA (reference sequence). V lost 3 bases and J lost 4, with 9 bases in between. The CDR3 is 12 residues long. The CDR3: CSASAQSYGYTF. CDR3 sequence (DNA): TGCAGTGCTAGTGCACAGAGCTATGGCTACACCTTC.

Of note for this clonotype: At one end the junction does not follow the germline gene, possibly because of a read error. J is TRBJ2-7 and V is TRBV10-3, with 7 bases matching TRBD1. Germline lookup yields CDR1 ENHRY and CDR2 SYGVKD. This CDR3 comprises 16 residues. This CDR3 is CASSYSIGGRSYEQYF. In nucleotides, the CDR3 is TGTGCCAGCAGTTACTCTATAGGGGGCCGGTCCTACGAGCAGTACTTC.

On this clonotype itself: Since no conserved phenylalanine or tryptophan closes the CDR3, a read error is the likely cause. The rearrangement links TRBV12-3 or TRBV12-4 to TRBJ2-2, with D unclear. This CDR3 is 13 amino acids long. With 7 bases removed from V and 4 bases from J, the gap between germline ends came to 10 bases. This chain's CDR3 is CASTVKGTGELFS. In nucleotides, the CDR3 is TGTGCCAGCACCGTCAAGGGCACCGGGGAGCTGTTTTCT.

In its sample, this clonotype was seen a few times. The genes are TRBV4-3 and TRBJ1-1; 7 bases agree with TRBD1. Germline CDR1 reads LGHNA; CDR2 reads YSLEER. The V and J ends lost 4 bases and 0 bases, in that order; junction bases with no gene match: 5. The length of the CDR3 is 15 residues. CDR3 DNA sequence: TGCGCCAGCAGCCGCAGACAGGGTATGAACACTGAAGCTTTCTTT. Protein: CASSRRQGMNTEAFF.

V gene TRBV28 combines with J gene TRBJ1-4, with D possibly TRBD1 on 6 matching bases. Trimming removed 6 bases from V and 0 bases from J, with 14 bases in between. CDR1 is MDHEN, CDR2 SYDVKM, per germline. The CDR3 length is 16 residues. The CDR3 coding sequence is TGTGCCAGCAGCCTGGACAGTTTTGCAACTAATGAAAAACTGTTTTTT. This translates into CASSLDSFATNEKLFF. Full variable domain (rest looked up from reference TRBV28 and TRBJ1-4): DVKVTQSSRYLVKRTGEKVFLECVQDMDHENMFWYRQDPGLGLRLIYFSYDVKMKEKGDIPEGYSVSREKKERFSLILESASTNQTSMYLCASSLDSFATNEKLFFGSGTQLSVL.

The V gene is TRBV6-2 or TRBV6-3, the J gene TRBJ2-7; 9 bases match TRBD2. CDR3 size: 13 residues. Per germline, CDR1 MNHEY and CDR2 SVGEGT. Unmatched junction bases numbered 6, after V lost 9 bases and J lost 3 bases. CDR3 in amino acids: CASTGTSLYEQYF. The CDR3 nucleotides read TGTGCCAGTACCGGGACTAGCCTCTACGAGCAGTACTTC.

Comment on this clonotype: Just one base apart from a much larger clone, this may be a read error. The chain employs TRBV7-2 and TRBJ2-5; 8 nucleotides match TRBD1. Germline assignment: CDR1 SGHTA and CDR2 FQGNSA. The CDR3 length is 16 residues. CDR3 in DNA: TGTGCCGGCAGCTTAGGACAGGGAATATGGGTAGAGACCCAGTACTTC. It is translated as CAGSLGQGIWVETQYF.

The chain is built from TRBV14 and TRBJ2-7; D may be TRBD1 (5 bases). The germline CDR1 and CDR2 sequences are SGHDN and FVKESK. The CDR3 sequence is 17 residues long. The V end lost 4 bases, the J end lost 7 bases, and 26 bases lay between the germline ends. Written as DNA, the CDR3 is TGTGCCAGCAGCCCTACGTTCCACAGGACAAGTTGGGTGGAGCAGTACTTC. This translates into CASSPTFHRTSWVEQYF.

This clonotype was recorded at least ten times. V gene TRBV28 combines with J gene TRBJ1-5; 7 nucleotides line up with TRBD1. V lost 6 bases to trimming and J lost 6 bases; unmatched junction nucleotides: 11. This CDR3 comprises 15 residues. CDR1 is MDHEN and CDR2 is SYDVKM in the germline V gene. The CDR3 DNA follows: TGTGCCAGCAGCCGAACAGGGGTAGGGGGTCAGCCCCAGCATTTT. Translated: CASSRTGVGGQPQHF.

At least ten counts were recorded for this clonotype. This chain connects TRBV2 to TRBJ2-7; D call uncertain. CDR3 length: 15 amino acids. From germline, CDR1 is SNHLY and CDR2 FYNNEI. The V gene lost 3 bases and the J gene lost 0 bases, with 12 bases spanning the gap. The CDR3 is CASSEGALSSYEQYF. The CDR3 bases are TGTGCCAGCAGTGAGGGCGCGTTAAGCTCCTACGAGCAGTACTTC.

This clonotype was observed many times. The chain recombines TRBV28 with TRBJ2-1; possible D gene TRBD1, 6 bases. From germline, CDR1 is MDHEN and CDR2 SYDVKM. V dropped 7 bases and J dropped 2 bases, with 12 bases sitting between them. This CDR3 contains 14 residues. The CDR3 nucleotides are TGTGCCAGCACCCAGACAGGAACCTACAATGAGCAGTTCTTC. Protein sequence: CASTQTGTYNEQFF.

There are a few counts of this clonotype. CDR3 residues: CSARDLLAGGRGTQYF. In DNA form, the CDR3 reads TGCAGTGCTAGAGATCTCCTAGCGGGAGGGCGTGGGACCCAGTACTTC. V usage is TRBV20-1 and J usage is TRBJ2-5; TRBD2 matches at 12 bases. CDR3 size: 16 residues. V shed 0 bases and J 7 bases; nucleotides not matched to a gene: 9. Per the germline V gene, CDR1 is DFQATT and CDR2 is SNEGSKA (reference sequence).